Listed here is a single TCR beta chain. This entry belongs to a study of cytomegalovirus exposure and HLA in healthy donors. Both 60 Vbeta primers and 13 Jbeta primers went into the PCR. Sequencing was performed with immunoSEQ multiplex PCR; in TCRdb, only in-frame clones are kept and a portion is missing. The data hold about 150,000 clones, with over 60% observed a single time. CDR1 is ENHRY, CDR2 SYGVKD, per germline. V gave up 6 bases and J gave up 2 bases, with 14 bases separating them. CDR3 length: 16 residues. This sequence originates from a man aged 35 to 55 in good health and CMV-seronegative. This rearrangement joins TRBV10-3 to TRBJ2-6; D remains unclear. Sequenced sample: PBMCs. Here the CDR3 DNA reads TGTGCCATCAGAGATTCCCAACAGCCTGGGGCCAACGTCCTGACTTTC. Its translation: CAIRDSQQPGANVLTF.